A selection of T cell receptor beta chains follows, all from one sample in a study of blood T cells in healthy people across ages. TCRdb re-analysed the 5' RACE reads in MiXCR, keeping a single row per CDR3 protein. The sample comprises about 900,000 distinct CDR3 sequences, about 48% of which are singletons, and roughly 12% rests with the top ten. The sequencing input was blood. Receptors originate from a man aged 25 to 40 in good health. Both conserved end residues are part of each CDR3. The D gene is left open where the match is weak. Some rows mark clone size as missing; the rest say once, few, many or name a class of expanded clone.

.,TRBJ2-1,few,TRBV9,CASSITPYNEQFF,TGTGCCAGCAGCATCACACCATACAATGAGCAGTTCTTC
.,TRBJ1-4,few,TRBV28,CASSSFGQLPTNEKLFF,TGTGCCAGCAGTTCGTTCGGGCAGCTCCCAACTAATGAAAAACTGTTTTTT
.,TRBJ1-1,.,TRBV25-1,CASSVMGTTEAFF,TGTGCCAGCAGCGTGATGGGGACCACTGAAGCTTTCTTT
.,TRBJ2-3,once,TRBV29-1,CSATGNTDTQYF,TGCAGCGCTACAGGGAACACAGATACGCAGTATTTT
.,TRBJ2-7,few,TRBV27,CASSFQADLTYEQYF,TGTGCCAGCAGTTTCCAGGCCGATCTAACTTACGAGCAGTACTTC
.,TRBJ2-3,.,TRBV11-3,CVSSLGQYGGGTQYF,TGTGTCAGCAGCTTGGGGCAATACGGGGGAGGTACGCAGTATTTT
.,TRBJ2-1,few,TRBV4-3,CASSQMGLNNEQFF,TGCGCCAGCAGCCAGATGGGACTCAACAATGAGCAGTTCTTC
.,TRBJ2-1,.,TRBV4-1,CASSQEHRTYNEQFF,TGCGCCAGCAGCCAAGAGCATCGGACTTACAATGAGCAGTTCTTC
.,TRBJ1-2,.,TRBV2,CASDLNYGYTF,TGTGCCAGTGATCTCAACTATGGCTACACCTTC
.,TRBJ2-7,.,TRBV6-5,CASSSGSLYEQYF,TGTGCCAGCAGTTCAGGGAGTCTCTACGAGCAGTACTTC
.,TRBJ2-7,once,TRBV28,CASSTPRGNYEQYF,TGTGCCAGCAGTACCCCGCGAGGGAACTACGAGCAGTACTTC